This TCR beta chain was documented in a study of neoadjuvant anti-PD-1 for oral cavity cancer. Profiling relied on immunoSEQ multiplex PCR, and the TCRdb table lists in-frame clones only, not all of them. The sample has roughly 25,000 clones; around a quarter are singletons. There are a few counts of this clone. Time point reported: after neoadjuvant nivolumab, at surgical resection. CDR1 is SGHTA and CDR2 is FQGNSA in the germline V gene. CDR3 length: 15 residues. V was pared by 5 bases and J by 3 bases, with 8 bases of the junction left unmatched. This chain joins TRBV7-2 and TRBJ2-7, with 9 positions matching TRBD1. This TCR was sampled from a person between 40 and 79 years old with oral cavity squamous cell carcinoma. The material sequenced was tumor tissue, taken after nivolumab (anti-PD-1) treatment. CDR3 DNA: TGTGCCAGCAGCGCCACAGGACAGGGGTACTACGAGCAGTACTTC. This translates into CASSATGQGYYEQYF.